The clone carrying this T cell receptor beta chain was observed at least ten times. The entry originates in a study of low-dose radiotherapy and immunotherapy resistance in tumors. Study as a whole: Cohort 1 patients were irradiated with 0.5 Gy fractions every 2 weeks to 6.5 Gy total.

With TRAV- and TRBV-specific primers, first-strand cDNA was made, covering the alpha and beta chains. TCRs were amplified for about 18 PCR cycles with a constant-region primer and V-primer adapter. In vitro transcription served to amplify the isolated mRNA. Each CDR3 protein gets one entry after TCRdb re-called the reads with MiXCR. Of around 68,000 distinct CDR3 sequences listed, 26% are singletons. The time point denotes: before trial treatment. The donors, trial participants, received nivolumab, ipilimumab, aspirin, low-dose cyclophosphamide and low-dose radiotherapy. All eligible patients presented with advanced solid tumors that contained no tumor-infiltrating lymphocytes. Germline V gene sequence: CDR1 MGHRA, CDR2 YSYEKL. Losses at the gene ends were 0 bases for V and 5 bases for J; bases not matched to a gene: 3. The CDR3 is made up of 14 amino acids.

The sequence derives from a male donor with rectosigmoid adenocarcinoma. The source was PBMCs, collected before treatment. The chain is built from TRBV4-1 and TRBJ2-5; 7 positions agree with TRBD2. The CDR3 here is CASSQDRRGETQYF. CDR3 coding DNA: TGCGCCAGCAGCCAAGATCGGCGGGGGGAGACCCAGTACTTC.